This paragraph covers one T cell receptor beta chain sequence. What it binds is not known. This table comes from immunoSEQ multiplex PCR, and its TCRdb copy is limited to in-frame clones, with some not included. The table lists some 190,000 clones, 90% to 95% of them singletons. This record comes from a study of T cell responses to AZD1222 COVID-19 vaccine. Whole-study findings and limits: Regions left unmutated in variants are reportedly the target of nearly half of spike-specific TCRs. Clonal diversity may have been underestimated, and the donors were mostly white British, with more females than males.

CDR1 is SGDLS, CDR2 YYNGEE, per germline. This CDR3 spans 12 amino acids. V was cut by 4 bases and J by 3 bases, with 5 bases left in between. This specimen consisted of peripheral blood, obtained 28 days after the second dose of the MenACWY control vaccine. This clonotype was sampled from an adult who received the MenACWY meningococcal vaccine as a control. The gene calls are TRBV9 and TRBJ2-1; D remains ambiguous. CDR3 in DNA: TGTGCCAGCAGCAGTCTCTACAATGAGCAGTTCTTC. Protein sequence: CASSSLYNEQFF.